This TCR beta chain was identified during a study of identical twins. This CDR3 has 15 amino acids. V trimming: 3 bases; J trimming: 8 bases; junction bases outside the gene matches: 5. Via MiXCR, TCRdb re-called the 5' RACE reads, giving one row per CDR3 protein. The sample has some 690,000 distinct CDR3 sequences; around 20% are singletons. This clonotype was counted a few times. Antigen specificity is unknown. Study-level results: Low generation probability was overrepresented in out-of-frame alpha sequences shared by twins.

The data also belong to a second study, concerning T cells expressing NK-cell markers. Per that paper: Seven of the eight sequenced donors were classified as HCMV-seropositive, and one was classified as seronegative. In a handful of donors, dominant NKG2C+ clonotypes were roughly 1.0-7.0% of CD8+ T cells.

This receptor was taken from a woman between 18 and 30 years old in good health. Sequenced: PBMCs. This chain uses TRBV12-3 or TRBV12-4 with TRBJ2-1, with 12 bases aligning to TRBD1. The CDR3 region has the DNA TGTGCCAGCAGTTTTCGGGGACAGGGGGCCTATGAGCAGTTCTTC. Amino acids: CASSFRGQGAYEQFF.